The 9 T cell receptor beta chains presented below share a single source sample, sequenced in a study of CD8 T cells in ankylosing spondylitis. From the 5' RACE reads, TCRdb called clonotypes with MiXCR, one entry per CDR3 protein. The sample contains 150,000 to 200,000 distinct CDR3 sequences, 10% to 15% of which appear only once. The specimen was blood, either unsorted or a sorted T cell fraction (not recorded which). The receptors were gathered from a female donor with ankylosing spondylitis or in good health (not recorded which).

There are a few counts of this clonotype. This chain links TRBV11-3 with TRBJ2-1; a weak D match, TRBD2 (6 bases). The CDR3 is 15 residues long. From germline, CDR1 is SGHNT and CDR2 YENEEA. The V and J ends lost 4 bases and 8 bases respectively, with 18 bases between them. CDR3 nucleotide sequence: TGTGCCAGCAGCTCAAGGGCGGGGCTAGTCGATGAGCAGTTCTTC. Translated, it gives CASSSRAGLVDEQFF.

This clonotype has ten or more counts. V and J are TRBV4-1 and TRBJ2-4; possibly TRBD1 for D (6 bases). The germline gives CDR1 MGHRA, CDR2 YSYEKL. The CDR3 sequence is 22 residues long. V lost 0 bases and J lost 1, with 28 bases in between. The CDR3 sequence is CASSQDRVGAGALSSAKNIQYF. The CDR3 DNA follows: TGCGCCAGCAGCCAAGATCGTGTAGGGGCAGGGGCCCTTAGTTCGGCCAAAAACATTCAGTACTTC.

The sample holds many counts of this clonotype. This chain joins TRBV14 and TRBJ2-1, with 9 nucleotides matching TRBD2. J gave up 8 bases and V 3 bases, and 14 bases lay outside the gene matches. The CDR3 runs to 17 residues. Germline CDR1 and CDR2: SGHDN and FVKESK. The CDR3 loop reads CASSQGTSFSLGDEQFF. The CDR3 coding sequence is TGTGCCAGCAGCCAGGGGACTAGCTTCTCTTTGGGGGATGAGCAGTTCTTC.

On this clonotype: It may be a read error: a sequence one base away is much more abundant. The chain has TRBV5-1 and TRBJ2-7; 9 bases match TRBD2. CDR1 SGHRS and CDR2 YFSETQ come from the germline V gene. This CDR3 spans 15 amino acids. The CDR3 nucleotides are TGCGTCAGCAGCTTGGCCGATAGCGGGAGTTACGAGCAGTACTTC. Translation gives CVSSLADSGSYEQYF.

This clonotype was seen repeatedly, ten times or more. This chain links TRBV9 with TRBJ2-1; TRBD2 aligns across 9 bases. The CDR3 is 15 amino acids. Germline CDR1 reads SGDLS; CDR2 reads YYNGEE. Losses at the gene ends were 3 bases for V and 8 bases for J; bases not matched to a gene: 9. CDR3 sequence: CASSGSGSKVDEQFF. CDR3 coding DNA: TGTGCCAGCAGCGGTAGCGGGAGTAAAGTGGATGAGCAGTTCTTC. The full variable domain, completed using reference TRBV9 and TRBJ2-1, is DSGVTQTPKHLITATGQRVTLRCSPRSGDLSVYWYQQSLDQGLQFLIQYYNGEERAKGNILERFSAQQFPDLHSELNLSSLELGDSALYFCASSGSGSKVDEQFFGPGTRLTVL.

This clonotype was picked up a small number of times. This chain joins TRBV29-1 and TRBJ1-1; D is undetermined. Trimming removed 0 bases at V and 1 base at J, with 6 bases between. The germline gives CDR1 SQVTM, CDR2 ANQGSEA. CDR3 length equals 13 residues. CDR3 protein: CSVEDNRNTEAFF. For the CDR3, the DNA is TGCAGCGTTGAAGATAACCGGAACACTGAAGCTTTCTTT.

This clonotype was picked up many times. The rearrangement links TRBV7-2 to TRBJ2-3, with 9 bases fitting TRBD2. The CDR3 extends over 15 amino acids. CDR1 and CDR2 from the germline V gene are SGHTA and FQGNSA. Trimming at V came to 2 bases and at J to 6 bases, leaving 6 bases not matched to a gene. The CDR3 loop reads CASSLNGAGGDTQYF. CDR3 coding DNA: TGTGCCAGCAGCTTAAACGGGGCGGGAGGGGATACGCAGTATTTT. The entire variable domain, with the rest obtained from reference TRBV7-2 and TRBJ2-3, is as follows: GAGVSQSPSNKVTEKGKDVELRCDPISGHTALYWYRQSLGQGLEFLIYFQGNSAPDKSGLPSDRFSAERTGGSVSTLTIQRTQQEDSAVYLCASSLNGAGGDTQYFGPGTRLTVL.

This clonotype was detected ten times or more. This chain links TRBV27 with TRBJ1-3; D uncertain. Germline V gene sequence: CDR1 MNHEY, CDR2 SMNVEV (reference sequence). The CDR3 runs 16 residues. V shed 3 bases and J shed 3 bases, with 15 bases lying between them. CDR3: CASSFRPLQLGNTIYF. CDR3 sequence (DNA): TGTGCCAGCAGTTTCCGTCCTCTCCAACTTGGAAACACCATATATTTT.

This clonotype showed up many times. The CDR3 region has the DNA TGTGCCAGCAGCTTAGTAGTTGGGACCCAGTACTTC. This translates into CASSLVVGTQYF. V and J are TRBV7-8 and TRBJ2-5; no definite D call. V shed 1 base and J shed 7 bases, with 7 bases lying between them. CDR3 length equals 12 residues. Germline V gives CDR1 SGHVS, CDR2 FQNEAQ.